This T cell receptor (beta chain) came from a study of shared clonotypes between healthy human individuals. Sequencing used immunoSEQ multiplex PCR; TCRdb keeps in-frame clones, though not all of them. Of about 820,000 clones in the sample, 80% to 95% are singletons; the top ten hold around 24%. Naive CD8 cells, CD45RO-negative and positively selected for CCR7, excluded terminally differentiated effector memory CD45RA+ cells. CDR1 is MNHEY, CDR2 SMNVEV, per germline (reference sequence). The CDR3 totals 16 residues. V shed 10 bases and J 0 bases; nucleotides not matched to a gene: 12. The sample consisted of naive CD8+ T cells sorted from blood. This chain connects TRBV27 to TRBJ2-3; 8 nucleotides line up with TRBD2. This receptor was identified in a man aged 25 to 45 in good health. DNA of the CDR3: TGTGCCACCTGGGGAAGGATAGCGGGGAGCACAGATACGCAGTATTTT. Protein product: CATWGRIAGSTDTQYF.